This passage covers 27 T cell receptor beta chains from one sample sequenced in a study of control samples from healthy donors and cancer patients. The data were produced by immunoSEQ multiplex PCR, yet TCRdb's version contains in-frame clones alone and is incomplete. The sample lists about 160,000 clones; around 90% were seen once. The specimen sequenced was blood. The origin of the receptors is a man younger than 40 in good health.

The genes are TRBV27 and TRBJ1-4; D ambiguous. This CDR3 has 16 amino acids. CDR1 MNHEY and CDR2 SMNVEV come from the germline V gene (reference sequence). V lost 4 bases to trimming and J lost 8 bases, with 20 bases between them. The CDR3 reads CASSSAPAANREKLFF. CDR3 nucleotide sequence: TGTGCCAGCAGTTCGGCTCCGGCCGCCAATCGGGAAAAACTGTTTTTT.

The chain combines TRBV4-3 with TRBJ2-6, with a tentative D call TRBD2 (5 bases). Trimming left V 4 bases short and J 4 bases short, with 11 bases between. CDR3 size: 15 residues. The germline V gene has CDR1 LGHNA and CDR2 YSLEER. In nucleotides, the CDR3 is TGCGCCAGCAGCCCACGAGGGTCAGGGGCCAACGTCCTGACTTTC. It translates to CASSPRGSGANVLTF.

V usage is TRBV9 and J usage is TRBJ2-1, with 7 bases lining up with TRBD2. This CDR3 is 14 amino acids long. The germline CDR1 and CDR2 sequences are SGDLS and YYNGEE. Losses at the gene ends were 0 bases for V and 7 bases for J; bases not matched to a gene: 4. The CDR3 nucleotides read TGTGCCAGCAGCGTAGGGACTAGTGGTAATGAGCAGTTCTTC. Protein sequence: CASSVGTSGNEQFF.

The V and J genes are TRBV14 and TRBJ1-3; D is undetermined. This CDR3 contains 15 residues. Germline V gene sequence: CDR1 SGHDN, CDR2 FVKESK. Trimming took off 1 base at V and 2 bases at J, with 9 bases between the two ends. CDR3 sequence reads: CASSQGVRTGNTIYF. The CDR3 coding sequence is TGTGCCAGCAGCCAAGGGGTCAGGACTGGAAACACCATATATTTT.

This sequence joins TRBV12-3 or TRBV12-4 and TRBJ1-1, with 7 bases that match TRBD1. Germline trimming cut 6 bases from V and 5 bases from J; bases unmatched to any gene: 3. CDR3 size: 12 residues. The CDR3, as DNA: TGTGCCAGCAGCCGACAGGGTACTGAAGCTTTCTTT. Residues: CASSRQGTEAFF.

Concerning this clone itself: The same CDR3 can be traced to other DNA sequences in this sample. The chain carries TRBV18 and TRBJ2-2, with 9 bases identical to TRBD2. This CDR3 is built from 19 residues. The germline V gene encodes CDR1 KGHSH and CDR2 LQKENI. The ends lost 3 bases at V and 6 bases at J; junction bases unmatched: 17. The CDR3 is CASSPRGLAGDRYSGELFF. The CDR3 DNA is TGTGCCAGCTCACCTCGGGGACTAGCAGGAGACCGTTACTCCGGGGAGCTGTTTTTT.

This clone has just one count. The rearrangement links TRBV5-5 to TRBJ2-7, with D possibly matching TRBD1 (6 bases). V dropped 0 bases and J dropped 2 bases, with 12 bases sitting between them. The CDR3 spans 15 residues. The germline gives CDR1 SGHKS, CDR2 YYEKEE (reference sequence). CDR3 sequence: CASSLVTEGAYEQYF. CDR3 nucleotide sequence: TGTGCCAGCAGCTTGGTCACCGAGGGGGCCTACGAGCAGTACTTC.

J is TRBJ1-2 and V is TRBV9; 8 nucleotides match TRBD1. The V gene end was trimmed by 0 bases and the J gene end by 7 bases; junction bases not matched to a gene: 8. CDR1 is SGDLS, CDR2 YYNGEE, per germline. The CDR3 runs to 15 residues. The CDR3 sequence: CASSVEDREAIGYTF. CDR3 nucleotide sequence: TGTGCCAGCAGCGTAGAGGACAGGGAGGCGATTGGCTACACCTTC.

The CDR3 region is CASSLAPGNSNQPQHF. CDR3 coding DNA: TGTGCCAGCAGTTTAGCTCCGGGCAATAGCAATCAGCCCCAGCATTTT. The rearrangement uses TRBV28 and TRBJ1-5, with no clear D. This CDR3 has 16 residues. Trimming removed 2 bases from V and 0 bases from J, with 11 bases in between. The V gene's germline CDR1 is MDHEN and CDR2 SYDVKM.

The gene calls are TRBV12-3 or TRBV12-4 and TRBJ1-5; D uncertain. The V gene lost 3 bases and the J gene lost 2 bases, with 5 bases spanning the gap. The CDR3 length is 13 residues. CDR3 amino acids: CASSFGGNQPQHF. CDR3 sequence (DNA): TGTGCCAGCAGTTTCGGGGGCAATCAGCCCCAGCATTTT.

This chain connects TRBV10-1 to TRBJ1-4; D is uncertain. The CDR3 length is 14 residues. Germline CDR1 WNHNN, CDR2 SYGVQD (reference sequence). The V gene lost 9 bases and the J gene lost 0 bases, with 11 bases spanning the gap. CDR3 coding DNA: TGCGCCAGGTGGGCAATACCAACTAATGAAAAACTGTTTTTT. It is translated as CARWAIPTNEKLFF.

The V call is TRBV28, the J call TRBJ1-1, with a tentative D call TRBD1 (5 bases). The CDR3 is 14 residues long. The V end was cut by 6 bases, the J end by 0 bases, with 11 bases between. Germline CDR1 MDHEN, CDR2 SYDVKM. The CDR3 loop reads CASRPDRMNTEAFF. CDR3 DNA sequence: TGTGCCAGCAGACCTGACAGAATGAACACTGAAGCTTTCTTT.

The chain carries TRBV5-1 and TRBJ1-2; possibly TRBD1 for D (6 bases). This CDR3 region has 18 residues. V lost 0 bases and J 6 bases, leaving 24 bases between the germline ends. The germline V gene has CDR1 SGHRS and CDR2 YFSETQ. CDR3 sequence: CASSLEGDRMLRLDGYTF. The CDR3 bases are TGCGCCAGCAGCTTGGAAGGTGACAGGATGCTTCGGTTAGATGGCTACACCTTC.

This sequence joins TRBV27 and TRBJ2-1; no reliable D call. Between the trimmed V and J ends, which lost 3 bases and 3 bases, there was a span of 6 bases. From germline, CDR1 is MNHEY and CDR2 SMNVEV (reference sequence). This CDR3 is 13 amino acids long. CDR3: CASSFSGYNEQFF. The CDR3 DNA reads TGTGCCAGCAGTTTTTCTGGCTACAATGAGCAGTTCTTC.

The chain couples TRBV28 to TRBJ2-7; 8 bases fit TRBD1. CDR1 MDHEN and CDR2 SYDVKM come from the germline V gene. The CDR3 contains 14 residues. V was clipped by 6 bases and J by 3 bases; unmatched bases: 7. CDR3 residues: CASSSGQGNYEQYF. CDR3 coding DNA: TGTGCCAGCAGCTCTGGACAGGGCAACTACGAGCAGTACTTC.

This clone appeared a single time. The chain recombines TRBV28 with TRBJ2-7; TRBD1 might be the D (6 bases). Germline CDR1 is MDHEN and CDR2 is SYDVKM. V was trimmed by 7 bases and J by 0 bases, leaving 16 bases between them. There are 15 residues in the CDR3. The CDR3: CASTLLGGSSYEQYF. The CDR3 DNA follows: TGTGCCAGCACCTTACTAGGGGGAAGCTCCTACGAGCAGTACTTC. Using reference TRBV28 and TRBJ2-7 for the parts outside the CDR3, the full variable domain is DVKVTQSSRYLVKRTGEKVFLECVQDMDHENMFWYRQDPGLGLRLIYFSYDVKMKEKGDIPEGYSVSREKKERFSLILESASTNQTSMYLCASTLLGGSSYEQYFGPGTRLTVT.

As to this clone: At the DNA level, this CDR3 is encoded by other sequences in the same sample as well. In nucleotides, the CDR3 is TGCGCCAGCAGCTTCGGGGGCGCAGACACCGGGGAGCTGTTTTTT. Protein: CASSFGGADTGELFF. The chain combines TRBV5-1 with TRBJ2-2; D is perhaps TRBD1 or TRBD2 (6 bases each). The CDR3 is made up of 15 amino acids. Germline V gives CDR1 SGHRS, CDR2 YFSETQ. Trimming pared 2 bases from V and 3 bases from J, leaving 11 bases between.

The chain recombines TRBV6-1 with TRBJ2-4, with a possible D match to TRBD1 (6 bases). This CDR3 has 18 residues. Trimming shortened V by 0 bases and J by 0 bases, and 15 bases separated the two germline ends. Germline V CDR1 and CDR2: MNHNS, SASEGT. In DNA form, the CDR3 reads TGTGCCAGCAGTGAAGCAGGGGGTCACGCCCTAGCCAAAAACATTCAGTACTTC. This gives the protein CASSEAGGHALAKNIQYF.

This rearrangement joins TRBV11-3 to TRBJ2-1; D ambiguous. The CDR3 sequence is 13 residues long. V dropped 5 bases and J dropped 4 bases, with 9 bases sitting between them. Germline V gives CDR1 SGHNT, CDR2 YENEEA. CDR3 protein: CASSPGPYNEQFF. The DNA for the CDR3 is TGTGCCAGCAGCCCCGGGCCATACAATGAGCAGTTCTTC.

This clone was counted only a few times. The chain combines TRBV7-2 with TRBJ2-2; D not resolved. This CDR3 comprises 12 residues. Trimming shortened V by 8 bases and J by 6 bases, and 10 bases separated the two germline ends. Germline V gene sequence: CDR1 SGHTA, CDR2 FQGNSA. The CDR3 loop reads CASGWGPGELFF. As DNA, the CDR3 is TGTGCCAGCGGCTGGGGTCCCGGGGAGCTGTTTTTT.

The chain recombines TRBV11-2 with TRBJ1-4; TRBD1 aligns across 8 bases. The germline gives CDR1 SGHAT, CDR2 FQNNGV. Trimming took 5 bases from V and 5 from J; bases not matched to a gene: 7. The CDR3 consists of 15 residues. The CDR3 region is CASSPWTGSNEKLFF. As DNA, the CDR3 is TGTGCCAGCAGCCCGTGGACAGGGTCAAATGAAAAACTGTTTTTT.

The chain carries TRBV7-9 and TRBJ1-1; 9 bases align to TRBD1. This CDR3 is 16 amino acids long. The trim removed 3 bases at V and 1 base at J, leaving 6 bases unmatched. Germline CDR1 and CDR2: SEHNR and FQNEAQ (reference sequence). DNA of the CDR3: TGTGCCAGCAGCTTCCTGGGGGGACAGGGGAACACTGAAGCTTTCTTT. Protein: CASSFLGGQGNTEAFF. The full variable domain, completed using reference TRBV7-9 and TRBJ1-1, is DTGVSQNPRHKITKRGQNVTFRCDPISEHNRLYWYRQTLGQGPEFLTYFQNEAQLEKSRLLSDRFSAERPKGSFSTLEIQRTEQGDSAMYLCASSFLGGQGNTEAFFGQGTRLTVV.

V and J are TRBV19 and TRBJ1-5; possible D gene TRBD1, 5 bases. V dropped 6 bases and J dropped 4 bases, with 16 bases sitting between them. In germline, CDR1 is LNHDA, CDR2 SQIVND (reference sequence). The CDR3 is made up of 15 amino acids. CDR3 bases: TGTGCCAGTAGGGGGGGGGAGACAGAGAATCAGCCCCAGCATTTT. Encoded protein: CASRGGETENQPQHF.

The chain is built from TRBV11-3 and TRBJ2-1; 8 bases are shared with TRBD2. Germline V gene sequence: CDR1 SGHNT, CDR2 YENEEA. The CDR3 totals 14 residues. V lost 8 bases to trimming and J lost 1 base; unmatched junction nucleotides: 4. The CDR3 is CASSRGGSYNEQFF. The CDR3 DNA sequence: TGTGCCAGCTCCCGGGGGGGGTCCTACAATGAGCAGTTCTTC.

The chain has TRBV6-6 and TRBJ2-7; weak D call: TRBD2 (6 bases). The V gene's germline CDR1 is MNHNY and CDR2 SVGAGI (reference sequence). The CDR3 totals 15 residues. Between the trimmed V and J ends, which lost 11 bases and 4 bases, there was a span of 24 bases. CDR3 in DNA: TGTGCCTCCATCCGGGAGCCGGGGACGGTGTACGAGCAGTACTTC. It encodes CASIREPGTVYEQYF.

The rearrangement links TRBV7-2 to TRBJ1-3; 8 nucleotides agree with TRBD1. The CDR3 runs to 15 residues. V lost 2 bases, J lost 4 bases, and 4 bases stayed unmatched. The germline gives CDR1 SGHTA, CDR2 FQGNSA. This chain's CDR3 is CASSLRTGKGNTIYF. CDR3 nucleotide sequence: TGTGCCAGCAGCTTAAGGACAGGGAAAGGAAACACCATATATTTT.

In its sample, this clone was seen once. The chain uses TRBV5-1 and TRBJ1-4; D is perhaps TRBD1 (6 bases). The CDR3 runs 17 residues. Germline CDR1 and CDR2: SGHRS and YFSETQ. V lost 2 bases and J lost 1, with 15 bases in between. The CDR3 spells CASSLTGRRGTNEKLFF. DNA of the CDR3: TGCGCCAGCAGCTTAACAGGGAGAAGAGGAACTAATGAAAAACTGTTTTTT.